This record covers a single TCR beta chain. There is no known antigen for this receptor. The record has no base qualities; no much larger clone is one base away. Each collaborating institution followed its own protocols to collect whole blood in K2EDTA tubes. For TCRbeta analysis, collaborators shipped samples as frozen whole blood, isolated PBMCs, or DNA extracted from either of those sample types. The CDR3, cysteine through phenylalanine, is 15 amino acids long. CDR3 DNA is the only sequence kept; it has 45 bases, read in frame from the first base. V loses 0 bases, J loses 0 bases, and the germline ends lie 10 bases apart. CDR1 GTSNPN and CDR2 SVGIG are derived from the germline V gene (reference sequence). The source of the sample is a study of blood T cell repertoires in COVID-19 (dated by TCRdb to 2018 to 2021). In terms of the full investigation: Collaborator samples came from the United States, Italy and Spain and covered acute and convalescent phases of COVID-19. The material from the prospective study consisted of cDNA or gDNA derived from T cells, B-cell-depleted T cells, or PBMCs. Deeply sampled blood TCRbeta repertoires from subjects exposed to, actively infected with, or recovered from COVID-19 were included in the dataset. The repertoires were made available in a free public database intended to serve as a resource for research on the immune response to SARS-CoV-2. The samples were drawn from the first 160 participants of the ongoing ImmuneRACE study and from 950 to 1,500 subjects provided by 6 global collaborators. Nearly every sample came with metadata listing a de-identified subject ID, COVID-19 status, age in years and sex. Where available, HLA class I and class II types were obtained from metadata supplied by the sample provider rather than from assay-based typing.

Broad study findings and their caveats: The amount of clinical and demographic metadata varied by source and participant and was provided uncurated.

TCRbeta CDR3 regions were amplified from genomic DNA by means of the immunoSEQ Assay, a bias-controlled multiplex PCR. The paper's data handling went like this. The number of nucleated cells in each sample was estimated from the amplification of reference gene primers within the assay. To quantify the absolute abundance of each unique TCRbeta CDR3 rearrangement, sequence reads were collapsed and filtered. For each sample, productive Simpson clonality was calculated as the square root of Simpson's diversity index over productive rearrangements. This immuneACCESS table, as held by TCRdb, lists in-frame sequences with V and J called but not all clones. Of the missing ones, under half trace to an unresolved V gene in checked studies; the others have no known cause. The DNA was the basis for D and trimming; V, J and clone size are from that table. A total of some 180,000 clones appear in this sample, around 85% of them only once. The top ten constitute just under 8.5% of the sample.

The source material was peripheral blood. The sequence was collected from a woman between 55 and 75 years old with acute or convalescent COVID-19. In this chain, TRBV30 is recombined with TRBJ2-3; no D segment can be confidently identified. The CDR3 region has the sequence CAWSVLGRSTDTQYF. In nucleotide form, the sequence is TGTGCCTGGAGTGTACTTGGGCGCAGCACAGATACGCAGTATTTT.